The rows below give T cell receptor beta chains drawn from one sample of a study of neurological immune-mediated disorders. From the 5' RACE reads, TCRdb called clonotypes with MiXCR, one entry per CDR3 protein. The data contain around 64,000 distinct CDR3 sequences, roughly 13% of them singletons. Source material: PBMCs. The source is a woman aged 55-69 years with HTLV-1-associated myelopathy (HAM/TSP). Both conserved end residues are part of each CDR3. A D gene is named only where the DNA matches it firmly. For some rows the clone size is stated as once, few or many, or as a class when expanded; others skip it.

j_call d_call v_call clone_size cdr3_aa cdr3_nt
TRBJ1-2 . TRBV20-1 many CSATRSAPNYGYTF TGCAGTGCCACTAGGTCGGCGCCAAACTATGGCTACACCTTC
TRBJ1-1 . TRBV6-5 many CASSNRRNTEAFF TGTGCCAGCAGTAACCGTAGAAACACTGAAGCTTTCTTT
TRBJ2-1 . TRBV20-1 many CSARDWGTYNEQFF TGCAGTGCTAGAGATTGGGGAACCTACAATGAGCAGTTCTTC
TRBJ2-3 TRBD2 TRBV5-1 many CASSPTKREGGDTQYF TGCGCCAGCAGCCCCACCAAGCGGGAGGGAGGAGATACGCAGTATTTT
TRBJ2-1 TRBD2 TRBV11-2 many CASSRTSGVGDNEQFF TGTGCCAGCAGCAGGACTAGCGGGGTGGGGGACAATGAGCAGTTCTTC
TRBJ1-4 . TRBV29-1 many CSVEVSVGGEKLFF TGCAGCGTTGAAGTCTCCGTGGGAGGTGAAAAACTGTTTTTT
TRBJ1-2 . TRBV7-2 many CASSFGTDNYGYTF TGTGCCAGCAGCTTCGGCACTGATAACTATGGCTACACCTTC
TRBJ2-3 . TRBV20-1 . CSISSEGTSTDTQYF TGCAGTATTAGCAGTGAGGGAACTAGCACAGATACGCAGTATTTT
TRBJ2-7 TRBD2 TRBV6-1 . CASPSGLAGYEQYF TGTGCCAGCCCCTCCGGACTAGCGGGGTACGAGCAGTACTTC
TRBJ2-2 TRBD2 TRBV7-2 many CASSLRTSGKTGELFF TGTGCCAGCAGCCTGAGGACTAGCGGGAAAACCGGGGAGCTGTTTTTT
TRBJ2-7 TRBD2 TRBV7-9 many CASSFSGSPTEQYF TGTGCCAGCAGCTTCAGCGGGAGCCCTACCGAGCAGTACTTC
TRBJ1-5 . TRBV20-1 many CSASRTPREGQPQHF TGCAGTGCTTCTAGGACCCCCAGAGAGGGTCAGCCCCAGCATTTT
TRBJ2-3 TRBD1 TRBV12-3/TRBV12-4 many CASSPGQGLSTDTQYF TGTGCCAGCAGTCCGGGACAGGGCCTAAGCACAGATACGCAGTATTTT
TRBJ2-7 TRBD1 TRBV7-9 many CASSFETGGSYEQYF TGTGCCAGCAGCTTTGAGACAGGGGGCTCCTACGAGCAGTACTTC
TRBJ1-1 TRBD1 TRBV12-3/TRBV12-4 few CASRRSYRGRASTEAFF TGTGCCAGCAGACGCTCCTACAGGGGTCGCGCGAGTACTGAAGCTTTCTTT
TRBJ1-5 . TRBV20-1 many CSAARLGSQPQHF TGCAGTGCTGCAAGACTCGGCAGTCAGCCCCAGCATTTT
TRBJ2-5 . TRBV7-7 many CASSQHPMETQYF TGTGCTAGCAGCCAACACCCCATGGAGACCCAGTACTTC
TRBJ2-1 . TRBV5-1 once CASRVQSSYNDQFF TGCGCCAGCAGGGTCCAGAGCTCCTACAATGATCAGTTCTTC
TRBJ1-6 . TRBV12-3/TRBV12-4 many CASSFRGDSPLHF TGTGCCAGCAGTTTCCGGGGAGATTCACCCCTCCACTTT
TRBJ2-7 TRBD2 TRBV5-1 many CASSLAGLESYEQYF TGCGCCAGCAGCTTGGCGGGACTAGAATCCTACGAGCAGTACTTC
TRBJ2-1 . TRBV6-4 many CASGRGEGGLRFF TGTGCCAGCGGGCGCGGTGAGGGGGGACTGAGGTTCTTC
TRBJ2-7 TRBD2 TRBV20-1 many CSARTSGRNYEQYF TGCAGTGCTAGAACCAGCGGGAGGAACTACGAGCAGTACTTC
TRBJ1-5 TRBD1 TRBV28 many CASSLQGAMNQPQHF TGTGCCAGCAGTTTACAGGGGGCTATGAATCAGCCCCAGCATTTT
TRBJ2-5 . TRBV7-2 many CASSLGGGQETQYF TGTGCCAGCAGCTTAGGCGGCGGACAAGAGACCCAGTACTTC
TRBJ2-2 TRBD2 TRBV20-1 many CSARDDGASGYTGELFF TGCAGTGCTAGAGATGACGGAGCTAGCGGCTACACCGGGGAGCTGTTTTTT
TRBJ2-7 . TRBV5-5 many CASSAAGPNEQYF TGTGCCAGCAGCGCCGCGGGCCCCAACGAGCAGTACTTC
TRBJ2-3 TRBD2 TRBV11-3 many CASSLSSGRGSTDTQYF TGTGCCAGCAGCTTGTCAAGCGGGAGGGGGAGCACAGATACGCAGTATTTT
TRBJ2-7 . TRBV6-5 many CATHSRDLYEQYF TGTGCCACCCATTCCAGGGACCTCTACGAGCAGTACTTC
TRBJ1-2 TRBD1 TRBV3-1 . CASSPRQGSIYGYTF TGTGCCAGCAGCCCGCGACAGGGATCAATCTATGGCTACACCTTC
TRBJ1-1 . TRBV10-3 . CAISDLGTYDTEAFF TGTGCCATCAGTGATCTCGGGACATATGACACTGAAGCTTTCTTT
TRBJ2-7 . TRBV10-3 many CAIMNPRDGYEQYF TGTGCCATCATGAACCCCCGGGACGGCTACGAGCAGTACTTC
TRBJ2-5 TRBD2 TRBV25-1 many CASSEGLAGDETQYF TGTGCCAGCAGTGAAGGACTAGCGGGAGATGAGACCCAGTACTTC
TRBJ2-2 . TRBV6-5 many CASSVGGWIGELFF TGTGCCAGCAGCGTGGGGGGATGGATTGGGGAGCTGTTTTTT
TRBJ2-5 . TRBV10-3 many CATTGRGQETQYF TGTGCCACGACAGGGCGGGGACAAGAGACCCAGTACTTC
TRBJ1-1 . TRBV2 many CANRRDGNTEAFF TGTGCCAACCGCCGAGACGGGAACACTGAAGCTTTCTTT